The sequence of this T cell receptor (beta chain) was determined in a study of spatial heterogeneity in lung cancer. This clonotype qualifies as medium-sized. Stated time point: blood at routine non-recurrence follow-up after resection. TCRdb reanalysed the 5' RACE reads using MiXCR and keeps one entry per CDR3 protein. The table includes about 43,000 distinct CDR3 sequences, roughly 20% detected once. The sample consisted of PBMCs, taken at follow-up. The receptor comes from a female donor with early-stage non-small cell lung cancer.

The CDR3, as DNA: TGTGCCAGCAGCCGAGAGCAGAAGTCAAGATCTTTCTTT. Protein: CASSREQKSRSFF. J is TRBJ1-1 and V is TRBV7-2, with D hard to call. V gave up 5 bases and J gave up 12 bases, with 19 bases separating them. Germline lookup yields CDR1 SGHTA and CDR2 FQGNSA. This CDR3 comprises 13 residues.